One sample yielded the 10 T cell receptor beta chains listed below, sequenced in a study of long-term antiretroviral therapy in people with HIV. Run at survey level, the immunoSEQ assay was version v3.0. TCRdb keeps only in-frame clones here, not all; method: immunoSEQ multiplex PCR. Found here are about 30,000 clones, around 84% of them singletons; the top ten hold 4.8%. The source material was unsorted PBMCs, sampled just under 2.9 years before starting antiretroviral therapy. The receptors derive from a woman under 40 with HIV.

The chain combines TRBV11-2 with TRBJ1-6, with D possibly being TRBD1 (5 bases). CDR1 and CDR2 from the germline V gene are SGHAT and FQNNGV. The CDR3 spans 15 residues. Trimming cost V 1 base and J 6 bases, with 10 bases left between them. Here the CDR3 reads CASSLGAGTNSPLHF. The CDR3, as DNA: TGTGCCAGCAGCTTAGGGGCAGGGACTAATTCACCCCTCCACTTT.

In nucleotides, the CDR3 is TGTGCCAGCAGCGTAGATCGGGGGGGGGTCACAGATACGCAGTATTTT. Protein sequence: CASSVDRGGVTDTQYF. The chain has TRBV9 and TRBJ2-3; 8 nucleotides align to TRBD2. CDR1 and CDR2 from the germline V gene are SGDLS and YYNGEE. This CDR3 is 16 amino acids long. V was clipped by 0 bases and J by 2 bases; unmatched bases: 5. Together with reference TRBV9 and TRBJ2-3, the CDR3 gives the full variable domain: DSGVTQTPKHLITATGQRVTLRCSPRSGDLSVYWYQQSLDQGLQFLIQYYNGEERAKGNILERFSAQQFPDLHSELNLSSLELGDSALYFCASSVDRGGVTDTQYFGPGTRLTVL.

CDR3 coding DNA: TGCGCCAGCAGCTTGGGCCCGGGGGATAAGCAGTTCTTC. Its translation is CASSLGPGDKQFF. The rearrangement uses TRBV5-1 and TRBJ2-1; D is perhaps TRBD2 (6 bases). Germline V gives CDR1 SGHRS, CDR2 YFSETQ. The CDR3 contains 13 residues. The germline V and J ends were trimmed by 0 bases and 11 bases, with 12 bases remaining between them.

V usage is TRBV30 and J usage is TRBJ1-2; no firm D call. Germline V gene sequence: CDR1 GTSNPN, CDR2 SVGIG (reference sequence). V was trimmed by 0 bases and J by 8 bases, leaving 13 bases between them. The CDR3 covers 13 residues. Here the CDR3 reads CAWSVQGRYGYTF. The CDR3, as DNA: TGTGCCTGGAGTGTACAAGGGAGATACGGCTACACCTTC.

The chain links TRBV10-3 to TRBJ1-5; perhaps TRBD1 as D (5 bases). From germline, CDR1 is ENHRY and CDR2 SYGVKD. Between the trimmed V and J ends, which lost 6 bases and 0 bases, there was a span of 18 bases. The CDR3 is 17 amino acids. CDR3 protein: CAISDRANANSNQPQHF. The CDR3 bases are TGTGCCATCAGCGACAGAGCGAATGCAAATAGCAATCAGCCCCAGCATTTT.

The sample holds one count of this clone. The chain joins TRBV7-9 to TRBJ1-1; 9 positions match TRBD1. After removal of 4 bases from V and 4 bases from J, the junction contained 7 bases not matched to a gene. The CDR3 spans 15 residues. Germline V gene sequence: CDR1 SEHNR, CDR2 FQNEAQ (reference sequence). CDR3 DNA: TGTGCCAGCAGCTCACCCGGGACAGGGAGCACTGAAGCTTTCTTT. It translates to CASSSPGTGSTEAFF.

The rearrangement uses TRBV7-3 and TRBJ1-1; TRBD1 agrees at 7 bases. The J segment lost 6 bases and the V segment lost 5 bases, leaving 6 bases of the junction unmatched. The germline V gene encodes CDR1 SGHTA and CDR2 FQGTGA. The CDR3 covers 13 residues. CDR3 sequence reads: CASSPEGGSEAFF. The DNA of the CDR3 is TGTGCCAGCAGCCCCGAAGGGGGCTCTGAAGCTTTCTTT.

The rearrangement uses TRBV12-5 and TRBJ2-1; the match to TRBD2 covers 12 bases. V was pared by 1 base and J by 7 bases, with 17 bases of the junction left unmatched. Germline-derived CDR1 and CDR2 are LGHNT and FRNRAP. CDR3 length: 20 amino acids. The CDR3 spells CASGLGHQLAGGLLGNEQFF. The CDR3 DNA sequence: TGTGCTAGTGGTTTGGGACACCAACTAGCGGGGGGCCTTTTAGGGAATGAGCAGTTCTTC.

The V and J genes are TRBV5-1 and TRBJ2-1; 9 bases align to TRBD2. The CDR3 spans 15 residues. With 0 bases clipped from V and 5 bases from J, the junction kept 3 bases outside the gene matches. Per germline, CDR1 SGHRS and CDR2 YFSETQ. The CDR3 is CASSLEAGGHNEQFF. CDR3 DNA sequence: TGCGCCAGCAGCTTGGAAGCGGGGGGTCACAATGAGCAGTTCTTC.

The chain combines TRBV27 with TRBJ2-1; 7 bases are a match to TRBD2. CDR3 length: 20 residues. Unmatched junction bases numbered 18, after V lost 2 bases and J lost 2 bases. Germline CDR1 MNHEY, CDR2 SMNVEV (reference sequence). The chain's CDR3 is CASSLHLADYMRSTYNEQFF. The CDR3 region has the DNA TGTGCCAGCAGTTTACATCTAGCGGACTACATGAGAAGTACCTACAATGAGCAGTTCTTC.